This T cell receptor (beta chain) was obtained from a study of blood T cell repertoires in COVID-19. On the study more broadly: Material from acute and convalescent COVID-19 was sourced from the United States, Italy and Spain.

Study processing details: Counts of nucleated cells, estimated from reference gene primer amplification, were obtained. Using immunoSEQ multiplex PCR, the repertoire was profiled, and TCRdb retains in-frame clones only, with some absent. V and J calls and clone size are those listed in that table; D and trimming were worked out from the DNA. The sample lists some 350,000 clones, 87% occurring once. Germline lookup yields CDR1 SGHTA and CDR2 FQGNSA. This CDR3 comprises 15 residues. The V gene lost 2 bases and the J gene lost 7 bases, with 15 bases spanning the gap. Across about two dozen US areas, participants ranged in age from about 18 to 90 years. Participant-reported clinical history was the basis for cohort assignment.

The gene calls are TRBV7-2 and TRBJ1-5, with D possibly being TRBD1 (5 bases). The receptor comes from a woman between 25 and 40 years old who had recovered from COVID-19. What was sequenced was PBMCs or T cells enriched from blood (not recorded which). CDR3 in DNA: TGTGCCAGCAGCTTAAATGGAGGGGCCGGGCAGCCCCAGCATTTT. It translates to CASSLNGGAGQPQHF.